This TCR beta chain was documented in a study of shared clonotypes between healthy human individuals. Across several immunoSEQ plates, the genomic DNA of each subset was split evenly. Assay used: immunoSEQ multiplex PCR; TCRdb lists only in-frame clones, some missing. The repertoire has over 2,000,000 clones, just over 90% of them found once; the top ten carry around 1.7%. General study points: Of the naive CD4 clonotypes, around 5% were shared across several donors. Memory subsets generally showed smaller estimated richness than naive subsets did.

Terminally differentiated effector memory CD45RA+ cells were left out of the naive CD8 fraction, which was CD45RO-negative and positively selected for CCR7. With regard to this clone: What it binds is not known.

With 0 bases removed from V and 2 bases from J, the gap between germline ends came to 14 bases. From germline, CDR1 is SGHDN and CDR2 FVKESK. There are 16 residues in the CDR3. Input material: naive CD8+ T cells from PBMCs. The clonotype originates from a man younger than 35 in good health. Some clones in this sample may be carry-over from other donors' samples. The chain uses TRBV14 and TRBJ2-7; tentatively, D is TRBD2 (5 bases). CDR3 in DNA: TGTGCCAGCAGCCAAGAAAGTGTCGGACTCACCTACGAGCAGTACTTC. Amino acid sequence: CASSQESVGLTYEQYF.